This T cell receptor (beta chain) was observed in a study of identical twins. Healthy Caucasians provided all donations. This clonotype has ten or more counts. Its antigen is unidentified. Study results and limitations: Reduced insertions were recorded for abundant cord blood beta clonotypes, with no such pattern in memory repertoires. Compared with models, monozygotic twins showed more out-of-frame TCR alpha sharing.

Each cDNA held unique molecular identifiers, and template switching gave it a universal primer site. TCRdb re-called the 5' RACE reads through MiXCR, storing one row per CDR3 protein. The table records some 900,000 distinct CDR3 sequences, approximately 13% of them present only once. This CDR3 contains 15 residues. J lost 7 bases, V lost 3 bases, and 4 bases had no gene match. Germline values: CDR1 ENHRY, CDR2 SYGVKD. These records were also assigned to another study, of yellow fever vaccine responses in identical twins.

The source of this sequence is a woman under 30 in good health. Sequencing was performed on PBMCs. The V gene is TRBV10-3, the J gene TRBJ2-2; 11 nucleotides agree with TRBD2. The CDR3 DNA is TGTGCCATCAGTGATATCGGACTAGCGGGCGGGGAGCTGTTTTTT. It yields the protein CAISDIGLAGGELFF.